These T cell receptor beta chains were read from a single sample in a study of T cell responses to AZD1222 COVID-19 vaccine. Sequencing was performed with immunoSEQ multiplex PCR; in TCRdb, only in-frame clones are kept and a portion is missing. This sample has 120,000 to 150,000 clones, with about 88% found just once. The sample here was peripheral blood, taken 28 days after the second AZD1222 dose. Receptor source: an adult who received the AZD1222 COVID-19 vaccine. Both conserved end residues are part of each CDR3. D genes are given only for firm matches. The size entry is marked missing in some rows and otherwise reads once, few, many or a size class.

size: NA; V: TRBV5-1; D: NA; J: TRBJ1-2; CDR3: CASSPGGGAYGYTF; DNA: TGCGCCAGCAGTCCGGGCGGGGGCGCCTATGGCTACACCTTC
size: NA; V: TRBV6-5; D: NA; J: TRBJ1-5; CDR3: CASSYSNGDQPQHF; DNA: TGTGCCAGCAGTTACTCGAACGGGGATCAGCCCCAGCATTTT
size: NA; V: TRBV30; D: TRBD2; J: TRBJ2-7; CDR3: CAWSVISGGTPIGEQYF; DNA: TGTGCCTGGAGTGTAATTAGCGGGGGAACTCCTATTGGCGAGCAGTACTTC
size: NA; V: TRBV19; D: NA; J: TRBJ1-5; CDR3: CASRGTLSNQPQHF; DNA: TGTGCCAGTAGAGGAACCCTTAGCAATCAGCCCCAGCATTTT
size: NA; V: TRBV7-2; D: NA; J: TRBJ1-2; CDR3: CASSPSVGYTF; DNA: TGTGCCAGCAGCCCCTCGGTTGGCTACACCTTC
size: NA; V: TRBV5-6; D: NA; J: TRBJ2-1; CDR3: CASSLAGHHYNEQFF; DNA: TGTGCCAGCAGCTTGGCGGGACATCACTACAATGAGCAGTTCTTC
size: NA; V: TRBV28; D: NA; J: TRBJ2-5; CDR3: CASSLKSLGTPGPETQYF; DNA: TGTGCCAGCAGCCTAAAGAGCCTTGGGACACCGGGTCCAGAGACCCAGTACTTC
size: NA; V: TRBV7-8; D: TRBD1; J: TRBJ1-4; CDR3: CASRTHRGKNEKLFF; DNA: TGTGCCAGCAGGACCCACAGGGGAAAGAATGAAAAACTGTTTTTT
size: few; V: TRBV7-3; D: NA; J: TRBJ2-2; CDR3: CASSFWRTGELFF; DNA: TGTGCCAGCAGCTTTTGGCGGACCGGGGAGCTGTTTTTT
size: NA; V: TRBV29-1; D: NA; J: TRBJ2-7; CDR3: CSVVQGEQYF; DNA: TGCAGCGTGGTTCAAGGCGAGCAGTACTTC